The 24 T cell receptor beta chains reported below all come from one sample, sequenced in a study of blood T cell repertoires in COVID-19. Profiled with immunoSEQ multiplex PCR; TCRdb holds only in-frame clones, not every one. Among about 210,000 clones listed, 86% were seen once. The source material was peripheral blood. The receptors shown here come from a woman in her seventies with acute or convalescent COVID-19.

The genes are TRBV5-1 and TRBJ1-2; unclear D gene. Trimming removed 0 bases from V and 1 base from J, with 7 bases in between. Germline CDR1 SGHRS, CDR2 YFSETQ. This CDR3 spans 14 amino acids. DNA of the CDR3: TGCGCCAGCAGCTTGGATCCGAGTAACTATGGCTACACCTTC. Translating it yields CASSLDPSNYGYTF.

This sequence joins TRBV5-4 and TRBJ2-7, with 8 bases lining up with TRBD1. From germline, CDR1 is SGHNT and CDR2 YYREEE (reference sequence). J gave up 5 bases and V 4 bases, and 8 bases lay outside the gene matches. The CDR3 is 14 residues long. CDR3 sequence: CASSVAWTGNEQYF. The CDR3 bases are TGTGCCAGCAGCGTAGCTTGGACAGGGAACGAGCAGTACTTC.

Here the CDR3 DNA reads TGTGCCAGCAGCTTAGCCGCTACTAGCGGGACTACCGGGGAGCTGTTTTTT. Amino acids: CASSLAATSGTTGELFF. The J gene is TRBJ2-2, the V gene TRBV7-9; TRBD2 matches 10 bases. The length of the CDR3 is 17 residues. The germline CDR1 and CDR2 sequences are SEHNR and FQNEAQ (reference sequence). Losses at the gene ends were 0 bases for V and 5 bases for J; bases not matched to a gene: 6.

V and J are TRBV2 and TRBJ2-7, with D possibly TRBD2 on 6 matching bases. CDR1 is SNHLY, CDR2 FYNNEI, per germline. CDR3 size: 10 residues. V was trimmed by 3 bases and J by 13 bases, leaving 10 bases between them. The CDR3 here is CASSEAGPYF. The CDR3 DNA reads TGTGCCAGCAGTGAGGCGGGACCCTACTTC.

The chain joins TRBV18 to TRBJ1-4; D gene uncertain. The CDR3 loop spans 13 amino acids. Trimming took 3 bases from V and 8 from J, leaving 10 bases between them. Germline V gene sequence: CDR1 KGHSH, CDR2 LQKENI. The CDR3 sequence is CASSPLPQEKLFF. The CDR3 DNA follows: TGTGCCAGCTCACCTCTGCCTCAGGAAAAACTGTTTTTT.

This chain joins TRBV24-1 and TRBJ2-3, with TRBD2 matching over 11 bases. CDR3 length equals 15 residues. Unmatched junction bases numbered 3, after V lost 4 bases and J lost 4 bases. CDR1 is KGHDR, CDR2 SFDVKD, per germline. The CDR3 DNA is TGTGCCACCAGTGACCTTAGCGGGGGGGCAGATACGCAGTATTTT. Protein: CATSDLSGGADTQYF.

The genes are TRBV6-5 and TRBJ2-6; no reliable D call. Germline V CDR1 and CDR2: MNHEY, SVGAGI. CDR3 length: 16 residues. Trimming shortened V by 4 bases and J by 0 bases, and 10 bases separated the two germline ends. The CDR3 DNA follows: TGTGCCAGCAGTTCAAATCCTAACTCTGGGGCCAACGTCCTGACTTTC. Protein product: CASSSNPNSGANVLTF.

In DNA, the CDR3 is TGCGCCAGCAGCCGGACAGGGGGCGTATCGAACACTGAAGCTTTCTTT. Its protein product is CASSRTGGVSNTEAFF. The V and J genes are TRBV5-1 and TRBJ1-1; 11 positions match TRBD1. The trim removed 4 bases at V and 1 base at J, leaving 6 bases unmatched. Germline CDR1 reads SGHRS; CDR2 reads YFSETQ. The CDR3 runs to 16 residues.

This clone was seen only once. The chain carries TRBV15 and TRBJ2-4; the match to TRBD2 covers 7 bases. V trimming: 0 bases; J trimming: 5 bases; junction bases outside the gene matches: 7. This CDR3 comprises 16 residues. In germline, CDR1 is LNHNV, CDR2 YYDKDF (reference sequence). The DNA for the CDR3 is TGTGCCACCAGCAGAGATGGGAGGGGTAGCCAAAACATTCAGTACTTC. Translation: CATSRDGRGSQNIQYF.

The V and J genes are TRBV5-1 and TRBJ1-6, with D possibly matching TRBD1 (6 bases). Germline loops: CDR1 SGHRS, CDR2 YFSETQ. CDR3 size: 15 residues. Deletions cut 0 bases from V and 7 bases from J, with 11 bases between. In nucleotides, the CDR3 is TGCGCCAGCAGCTTGGATCCACAGGGAAATTCACCCCTCCACTTT. As protein: CASSLDPQGNSPLHF.

The chain carries TRBV28 and TRBJ1-1; TRBD1 agrees at 7 bases. This CDR3 spans 13 amino acids. Trimming cost V 6 bases and J 5 bases; bases outside gene matches: 6. Germline V gives CDR1 MDHEN, CDR2 SYDVKM. CDR3 loop: CASRRPQGTEAFF. For the CDR3, the DNA is TGTGCCAGCAGACGCCCACAGGGGACTGAAGCTTTCTTT.

J is TRBJ2-1 and V is TRBV6-5, with D tentatively TRBD1 (6 bases). Germline V gene lookup returns CDR1 MNHEY and CDR2 SVGAGI. The ends were cut back, 2 bases at V and 7 bases at J, with 12 bases in the middle. CDR3 length: 14 amino acids. The CDR3 region is CASSYRQGLNEQFF. CDR3 bases: TGTGCCAGCAGTTACCGGCAGGGGTTAAATGAGCAGTTCTTC.

This clone was recorded a few times. V usage is TRBV4-1 and J usage is TRBJ2-7; no firm D call. Per the germline V gene, CDR1 is MGHRA and CDR2 is YSYEKL. This CDR3 contains 13 residues. Trimming cost V 3 bases and J 3 bases, with 9 bases left between them. The CDR3 DNA reads as TGCGCCAGCAGCCAGGGTGACTTCTACGAGCAGTACTTC. This sequence encodes CASSQGDFYEQYF.

As DNA, the CDR3 is TGTGCCAGCAGTTACGGGGGGATCAGGACTGAAGCTTTCTTT. This encodes CASSYGGIRTEAFF. The rearrangement uses TRBV6-5 and TRBJ1-1; tentative D call: TRBD1 (5 bases). The V gene lost 2 bases and the J gene lost 5 bases, with 12 bases spanning the gap. The germline gives CDR1 MNHEY, CDR2 SVGAGI. The CDR3 runs to 14 residues.

This chain joins TRBV27 and TRBJ1-2; 10 bases align to TRBD1. Losses at the gene ends were 3 bases for V and 8 bases for J; bases not matched to a gene: 9. CDR3 length: 15 amino acids. The germline V gene has CDR1 MNHEY and CDR2 SMNVEV (reference sequence). This CDR3 is CASSLGGTGVEGYTF. CDR3 DNA: TGTGCCAGCAGTTTGGGAGGGACAGGGGTGGAGGGCTACACCTTC.

The chain has TRBV29-1 and TRBJ1-1; D not certain. CDR3 length: 13 residues. With 1 base removed from V and 5 bases from J, the gap between germline ends came to 11 bases. Germline CDR1 and CDR2: SQVTM and ANQGSEA. For the CDR3, the DNA is TGCAGCGTTGAAGCAGGAAAGGTAACTGAAGCTTTCTTT. Protein product: CSVEAGKVTEAFF.

This chain connects TRBV12-5 to TRBJ2-2; 8 positions agree with TRBD2. Germline CDR1 is LGHNT and CDR2 is FRNRAP. This CDR3 region has 17 residues. V was clipped by 2 bases and J by 1 base; unmatched bases: 6. The CDR3 loop is CASGLSTLAGNTGELFF. CDR3 nucleotide sequence: TGTGCTAGTGGTTTGTCCACTCTAGCGGGGAACACCGGGGAGCTGTTTTTT.

Concerning this clone itself: Other DNA sequences of this sample code for an identical CDR3. The rearrangement uses TRBV6-5 and TRBJ1-1; TRBD1 matches at 8 bases. This CDR3 contains 13 residues. The ends lost 6 bases at V and 4 bases at J; junction bases unmatched: 4. The V gene's germline CDR1 is MNHEY and CDR2 SVGAGI. The CDR3 region has the DNA TGTGCCAGCAGGCGACAGGGGAGCACTGAAGCTTTCTTT. Amino acids: CASRRQGSTEAFF.

The chain couples TRBV28 to TRBJ2-1; the match to TRBD1 covers 7 bases. CDR3 length: 14 amino acids. Germline CDR1 reads MDHEN; CDR2 reads SYDVKM. With 3 bases clipped from V and 5 bases from J, the junction kept 4 bases outside the gene matches. CDR3 residues: CASSLVGTDNEQFF. The CDR3 DNA sequence: TGTGCCAGCAGTTTGGTCGGGACAGACAATGAGCAGTTCTTC. Variable domain in full (rest from reference TRBV28 and TRBJ2-1): DVKVTQSSRYLVKRTGEKVFLECVQDMDHENMFWYRQDPGLGLRLIYFSYDVKMKEKGDIPEGYSVSREKKERFSLILESASTNQTSMYLCASSLVGTDNEQFFGPGTRLTVL.

The chain has TRBV6-5 and TRBJ1-6, with D uncertain. The ends were cut back, 7 bases at V and 7 bases at J, with 14 bases in the middle. The CDR3 length is 14 residues. CDR1 and CDR2 from the germline V gene are MNHEY and SVGAGI. The CDR3 bases are TGTGCCAGCAAGGTACCAGTGGGCAATTCACCCCTCCACTTT. Translating gives CASKVPVGNSPLHF.

V is TRBV18 and J is TRBJ1-1, with 7 bases that match TRBD1. Germline V gene data show CDR1 as KGHSH and CDR2 as LQKENI. The CDR3 has 18 residues. J was trimmed by 7 bases and V by 0 bases; bases with no gene match: 17. CDR3 loop: CASSPPGRSGGTLNEAFF. The CDR3 region has the DNA TGTGCCAGCTCACCACCCGGTCGTTCAGGGGGAACCCTAAATGAAGCTTTCTTT.

This clone occurred once. CDR3 in amino acids: CASSEARQPQHF. The CDR3 DNA reads TGTGCCAGCAGTGAAGCGCGGCAGCCCCAGCATTTT. The rearrangement uses TRBV6-1 and TRBJ1-5; no clear D. The CDR3 totals 12 residues. V lost 0 bases and J lost 7, with 4 bases in between. Germline V lookup: CDR1 MNHNS, CDR2 SASEGT.

The genes are TRBV11-2 and TRBJ2-5; a weak D match, TRBD1 (5 bases). Germline V gene data show CDR1 as SGHAT and CDR2 as FQNNGV. V was clipped by 1 base and J by 8 bases, with 8 bases between them. This CDR3 region has 12 residues. CDR3 protein: CASSLVGQTQYF. As DNA, the CDR3 is TGTGCCAGCAGCTTAGTCGGACAAACCCAGTACTTC. Filled out from reference TRBV11-2 and TRBJ2-5, the complete variable domain reads EAGVAQSPRYKIIEKRQSVAFWCNPISGHATLYWYQQILGQGPKLLIQFQNNGVVDDSQLPKDRFSAERLKGVDSTLKIQPAKLEDSAVYLCASSLVGQTQYFGPGTRLLVL.

This clone was counted a single time. CDR3 loop: CASSYLTGGNQPQHF. Written as DNA, the CDR3 is TGTGCCAGCAGTTACCTGACAGGGGGTAATCAGCCCCAGCATTTT. The chain has TRBV6-2 or TRBV6-3 and TRBJ1-5; 9 positions agree with TRBD1. Losses at the gene ends were 2 bases for V and 4 bases for J; bases not matched to a gene: 3. CDR3 size: 15 residues. Germline lookup yields CDR1 MNHEY and CDR2 SVGEGT.